This T cell receptor beta chain was captured by sequencing in a study of blood T cell repertoires in COVID-19. Study-wide background: COVID-19 samples, acute and convalescent, were from the United States, Italy and Spain.

Seattle's enrolled individuals joined amid active infection and were then monitored longitudinally. The V end lost 4 bases, the J end lost 1 base, and 14 bases lay between the germline ends. Germline assignment: CDR1 SGHNT and CDR2 YYREEE (reference sequence). The CDR3 has 15 amino acids. In the source study's methods: Estimates of nucleated cell counts were drawn from the amplification of reference gene primers. Libraries were prepared by immunoSEQ multiplex PCR; TCRdb keeps only in-frame clonotypes and omits some of them. D and trimming were read from the DNA, whereas the V and J calls and clone size are those reported in that table. The sample has 400,000 or so clones; around 89% are singletons.

Sequencing used peripheral blood. The chain joins TRBV5-4 to TRBJ1-2; D perhaps matches TRBD1 (6 bases). The TCR comes from a woman in her forties with COVID-19, enrolled during active disease. The DNA of the CDR3 is TGTGCCAGCAGCCCCAACAGGGATCTTAACTATGGCTACACCTTC. Its protein product is CASSPNRDLNYGYTF.